The 3 T cell receptor beta chains below all came from one sample that was sequenced in a study of blood T cell repertoires in COVID-19. Assay used: immunoSEQ multiplex PCR; TCRdb lists only in-frame clones, some missing. This sample carries about 60,000 clones, 65% to 90% of them seen once, and the ten largest clones take about 9.4%. The source material was peripheral blood. The source is a man over 45 with COVID-19, enrolled during active disease.

The rearrangement uses TRBV15 and TRBJ1-2, with 8 nucleotides matching TRBD1. The CDR3 sequence is 16 residues long. V shed 3 bases, J shed 4 bases, and the junction held 10 bases outside the gene matches. Germline CDR1 is LNHNV and CDR2 is YYDKDF (reference sequence). CDR3 amino acids: CATSSDRQGMGYGYTF. The CDR3 nucleotides read TGTGCCACCAGCAGTGACCGACAGGGGATGGGCTATGGCTACACCTTC. The full variable domain, rest sourced from reference TRBV15 and TRBJ1-2, is DAMVIQNPRYQVTQFGKPVTLSCSQTLNHNVMYWYQQKSSQAPKLLFHYYDKDFNNEADTPDNFQSRRPNTSFCFLDIRSPGLGDTAMYLCATSSDRQGMGYGYTFGSGTRLTVV.

This chain joins TRBV4-1 and TRBJ1-5, with 8 nucleotides matching TRBD1. J lost 10 bases, V lost 0 bases, and 11 bases had no gene match. The CDR3 consists of 16 residues. Germline lookup yields CDR1 MGHRA and CDR2 YSYEKL. The CDR3: CASSQDGNRGSGPQHF. The CDR3 coding sequence is TGCGCCAGCAGCCAAGATGGGAACAGGGGGTCGGGTCCCCAGCATTTT.

This clone appeared many times. This chain uses TRBV2 with TRBJ1-6; no clear D. The CDR3 runs to 14 residues. Trimming removed 6 bases from V and 6 bases from J, with 12 bases in between. Germline V gene lookup returns CDR1 SNHLY and CDR2 FYNNEI. The CDR3 loop is CASRTRQTNSPLHF. The CDR3 DNA reads TGTGCCAGCAGGACGAGGCAGACTAATTCACCCCTCCACTTT.